What follows describes a single T cell receptor (beta chain). Its target is not known. With 4 bases removed from V and 8 bases from J, the gap between germline ends came to 19 bases. This CDR3 has 15 amino acids. Germline CDR1 SGHDT, CDR2 YYEEEE. TCRB transcripts that were expressed got sequenced, as all of the isolated RNA had been reverse transcribed. Sequenced by immunoSEQ multiplex PCR; TCRdb stores in-frame clones only, minus some. The data contain approximately 140,000 clones, roughly 10% of them singletons. The data were obtained in a study of beta chain features in type 1 diabetes. General study findings and limits: A potential influence of HLA type upon TCRB rearrangement remained unresolved herein. Shorter TCRB CDR3s, moderately but significantly so, were found in Type 1 diabetes patients in all four CD4+ subsets.

The sequence came from a man aged 30 to 45 with type 1 diabetes. The chain links TRBV5-6 to TRBJ2-4, with D tentatively TRBD2 (5 bases). Sequencing input: central memory CD4+ T cells from blood. The CDR3 nucleotides read TGTGCCAGCAGCCCCGGGATCAGCAAGATCTACATTCAGTACTTC. This codes for CASSPGISKIYIQYF.